These 15 T cell receptor beta chains were all obtained from the same sample, sequenced in a study of human T cells and chemical hapten exposure. As for time point: patch test 2, 6 weeks after DPC sensitization. Treatment defined: therapeutic diphenylcyclopropenone sensitization with weekly scalp DPC. TCRdb processed the RACE reads anew with MiXCR; each CDR3 protein has one entry. The repertoire consists of tens of thousands of distinct CDR3 sequences, with 9.5% to 13% occurring once and the leading ten covering 2.5%. This specimen consisted of whole blood, obtained in connection with sensitization to the hapten diphenylcyclopropenone (DPC). Receptors originate from a woman in her thirties with alopecia areata. Some clones in this sample may be carry-over from other donors' samples.

This clonotype came up many times. The chain carries TRBV19 and TRBJ2-2; 10 bases align to TRBD2. The CDR3 runs to 16 residues. CDR1 and CDR2 from the germline V gene are LNHDA and SQIVND (reference sequence). V shed 4 bases and J 2 bases; nucleotides not matched to a gene: 4. CDR3 loop: CASSTSGGYNTGELFF. The CDR3 region has the DNA TGTGCCAGTAGTACTAGCGGGGGATACAACACCGGGGAGCTGTTTTTT.

This clonotype was detected only a few times. The chain employs TRBV20-1 and TRBJ1-4; no clear D. The V gene's germline CDR1 is DFQATT and CDR2 SNEGSKA (reference sequence). With 4 bases removed from V and 0 bases from J, the gap between germline ends came to 3 bases. The CDR3 consists of 12 residues. CDR3 region: CSAKATNEKLFF. In DNA form, the CDR3 reads TGCAGTGCTAAAGCAACTAATGAAAAACTGTTTTTT.

This clonotype was seen many times. This rearrangement joins TRBV10-3 to TRBJ2-3, with TRBD2 matching 9 bases. Germline lookup yields CDR1 ENHRY and CDR2 SYGVKD. V was clipped by 3 bases and J by 3 bases; unmatched bases: 7. The CDR3 extends over 16 amino acids. In nucleotides, the CDR3 is TGTGCCATCAGTGATGAAGACGCGGGAGGGACAGATACGCAGTATTTT. Protein: CAISDEDAGGTDTQYF.

At least ten counts were recorded for this clonotype. The chain is built from TRBV6-6 and TRBJ2-7; TRBD1 agrees at 7 bases. The length of the CDR3 is 14 residues. Germline values: CDR1 MNHNY, CDR2 SVGAGI (reference sequence). V lost 0 bases and J lost 5; bases outside the gene matches: 4. For the CDR3, the DNA is TGTGCCAGCAGTTACTCAGGGGGCGCGGACGAGCAGTACTTC. Its translation is CASSYSGGADEQYF.

The V call is TRBV7-2, the J call TRBJ2-3; perhaps TRBD2 as D (6 bases). Trimming stripped 4 bases from V and 3 bases from J, with 17 bases between. Germline lookup yields CDR1 SGHTA and CDR2 FQGNSA. This CDR3 region has 16 residues. Written as DNA, the CDR3 is TGTGCCAGCAGCTCGGGACTTTCATCGGGGACAGATACGCAGTATTTT. It specifies CASSSGLSSGTDTQYF.

The chain employs TRBV6-2 or TRBV6-3 and TRBJ2-1; 9 nucleotides agree with TRBD2. CDR3 size: 17 residues. CDR1 is MNHEY, CDR2 SVGEGT, per germline. V shed 6 bases and J 5 bases; nucleotides not matched to a gene: 14. This chain's CDR3 is CASRNLVMAGGNNEQFF. CDR3 coding DNA: TGTGCCAGCAGAAACCTCGTGATGGCGGGGGGGAACAATGAGCAGTTCTTC.

This clonotype came up many times. The V gene is TRBV28, the J gene TRBJ2-6; possible D gene TRBD1, 6 bases. Per germline, CDR1 MDHEN and CDR2 SYDVKM. The CDR3 has 16 residues. Trimming left V 0 bases short and J 0 bases short, with 6 bases between. For the CDR3, the DNA is TGTGCCAGCAGTTTATGGACAGGCTCTGGGGCCAACGTCCTGACTTTC. This codes for CASSLWTGSGANVLTF.

This clonotype was seen many times. The chain has TRBV20-1 and TRBJ2-5; D call uncertain. V was pared by 6 bases and J by 3 bases, with 8 bases between. CDR1 and CDR2 from the germline V gene are DFQATT and SNEGSKA (reference sequence). The CDR3 has 11 amino acids. CDR3 sequence (DNA): TGCAGTGCGCCCCCCAAAGAGACCCAGTACTTC. Amino acid sequence: CSAPPKETQYF.

This clonotype has at least ten counts. V is TRBV5-6 and J is TRBJ1-2; tentative D call: TRBD1 (5 bases). V lost 2 bases, J lost 3 bases, and 14 bases lay in between. The CDR3 loop spans 15 amino acids. The germline CDR1 and CDR2 sequences are SGHDT and YYEEEE. In DNA form, the CDR3 reads TGTGCCAGCAGCTTAGGGACGCAGGGACACTATGGCTACACCTTC. Amino acids: CASSLGTQGHYGYTF.

This clonotype was observed many times. This sequence joins TRBV29-1 and TRBJ1-5; TRBD1 matches 7 bases. CDR1 is SQVTM, CDR2 ANQGSEA, per germline. The CDR3 is made up of 12 amino acids. The V segment lost 6 bases and the J segment 7 bases; nucleotides outside the gene matches: 6. The CDR3 DNA reads TGCAGCGTGAGACAGGGAGAACAGCCCCAGCATTTT. Its translation is CSVRQGEQPQHF.

This clonotype was seen repeatedly, ten times or more. This chain connects TRBV5-1 to TRBJ2-2, with D possibly matching TRBD2 (5 bases). The germline V and J ends were trimmed by 0 bases and 3 bases, with 12 bases remaining between them. Looked up from germline, CDR1 is SGHRS and CDR2 is YFSETQ. The CDR3 covers 16 residues. The CDR3 spells CASSLAGSAYTGELFF. CDR3 nucleotides: TGCGCCAGCAGCTTGGCGGGGTCCGCATACACCGGGGAGCTGTTTTTT.

This clonotype was found many times. The V call is TRBV10-3, the J call TRBJ2-1, with D maybe TRBD1 (7 bases). This CDR3 is 13 amino acids long. The V end lost 7 bases, the J end lost 9 bases, and 16 bases lay between the germline ends. Germline V gene sequence: CDR1 ENHRY, CDR2 SYGVKD. CDR3 residues: CAINVRGEGEQFF. For the CDR3, the DNA is TGTGCCATCAACGTCAGGGGGGAAGGTGAGCAGTTCTTC.

This clonotype has a count of ten or more. The genes are TRBV20-1 and TRBJ2-7; 12 bases fit TRBD2. The CDR3 has 14 amino acids. CDR1 DFQATT and CDR2 SNEGSKA come from the germline V gene (reference sequence). Germline trimming cut 5 bases from V and 7 bases from J; bases unmatched to any gene: 9. The CDR3 sequence: CSAETSGSLREQYF. Written as DNA, the CDR3 is TGCAGTGCTGAGACTAGCGGGAGCCTTCGGGAGCAGTACTTC.

The table lists this clonotype with a count of one. A clone one base away is much larger, so this may be a read error. V usage is TRBV28 and J usage is TRBJ1-2, with 8 bases that match TRBD1. Germline values: CDR1 MDHEN, CDR2 SYDVKM. The CDR3 has 14 residues. CDR3 nucleotide sequence: TGTGCCAGCACCCCCGGACAGGGTAACTATGTCTACACCTTC. It is translated as CASTPGQGNYVYTF.

This clonotype was seen repeatedly, ten times or more. The chain links TRBV3-1 to TRBJ1-1, with D hard to call. The CDR3 consists of 14 residues. Trimming removed 7 bases at V and 3 bases at J, with 15 bases between. In germline, CDR1 is LGHDT, CDR2 YNNKEL (reference sequence). CDR3 bases: TGTGCCAGCACCCGGGCGGGGAGGGACACTGAAGCTTTCTTT. It translates to CASTRAGRDTEAFF.